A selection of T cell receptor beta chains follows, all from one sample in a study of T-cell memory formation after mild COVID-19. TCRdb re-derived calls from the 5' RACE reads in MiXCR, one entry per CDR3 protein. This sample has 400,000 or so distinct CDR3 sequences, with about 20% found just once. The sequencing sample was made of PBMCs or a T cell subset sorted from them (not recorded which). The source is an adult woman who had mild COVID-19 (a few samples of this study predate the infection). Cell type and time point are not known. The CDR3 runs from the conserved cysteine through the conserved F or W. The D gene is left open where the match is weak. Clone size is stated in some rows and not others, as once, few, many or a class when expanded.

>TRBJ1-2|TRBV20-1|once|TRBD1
TGCAGTGCTAGAGATCCGGGACAGGCGACGCGTAACTATGGCTACACCTTC
CSARDPGQATRNYGYTF
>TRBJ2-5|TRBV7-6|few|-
TGTGCCAGCAGCTCCTTCTTCGGCAGGTACCAAGAGACCCAGTACTTC
CASSSFFGRYQETQYF
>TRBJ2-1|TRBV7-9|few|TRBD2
TGTGCCAGCAGCGTCCGTAGCGGGAAAAACTACAATGAGCAGTTCTTC
CASSVRSGKNYNEQFF
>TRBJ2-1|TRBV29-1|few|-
TGCAGCGTTGAAAAAGGAGGGAGAGGGGACAATGAGCAGTTCTTC
CSVEKGGRGDNEQFF
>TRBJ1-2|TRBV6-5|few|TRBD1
TGTGCCAGCACCTACGGGACAGGGGAAGGCTACACCTTC
CASTYGTGEGYTF
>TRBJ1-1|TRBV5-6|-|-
TGTGCCAGCAGCTTGTGGGGGTATAACACTGAAGCTTTCTTT
CASSLWGYNTEAFF
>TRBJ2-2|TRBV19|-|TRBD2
TGTGCCAGTAGTATAAAGGCTAGCGGGACCGGGGAGCTGTTTTTT
CASSIKASGTGELFF
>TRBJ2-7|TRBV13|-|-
TGTGCCAGCAGCTTAGCGTTTGGGTCTAGCACCCACGAGCAGTACTTC
CASSLAFGSSTHEQYF
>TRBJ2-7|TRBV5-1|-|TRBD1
TGCGCCAGCAGCGCCAGGGGGTCCTACGAGCAGTACTTC
CASSARGSYEQYF
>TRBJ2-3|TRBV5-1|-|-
TGCGCCAGCAGCTTGTTGGGTCGGGGGAGCACAGATACGCAGTATTTT
CASSLLGRGSTDTQYF
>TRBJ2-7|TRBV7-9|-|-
TGTGCCAGCAGCCGAAAAACATCCTACGAGCAGTACTTC
CASSRKTSYEQYF